A single sample is the source of the 23 T cell receptor beta chains below, sequenced in a study of blood T cell repertoires in COVID-19. Clones were read by immunoSEQ multiplex PCR, and TCRdb kept only the in-frame ones, dropping some. Of a few hundred thousand clones listed, roughly 86% are singletons. The sample taken for sequencing was peripheral blood. The receptors were gathered from a woman aged 45-59 years with acute or convalescent COVID-19.

The V and J genes are TRBV27 and TRBJ1-2, with 7 bases fitting TRBD1. After removal of 7 bases from V and 2 bases from J, the junction contained 4 bases not matched to a gene. Germline values: CDR1 MNHEY, CDR2 SMNVEV (reference sequence). CDR3 length: 13 amino acids. The CDR3, as DNA: TGTGCCAGCAAAGGGACAGAAAACTATGGCTACACCTTC. Translating it yields CASKGTENYGYTF.

This clone was counted a few times. The genes are TRBV5-6 and TRBJ2-1; 14 nucleotides agree with TRBD2. V shed 0 bases and J 3 bases; nucleotides not matched to a gene: 2. The germline V gene encodes CDR1 SGHDT and CDR2 YYEEEE. CDR3 length: 17 residues. CDR3 residues: CASSLGLAGGYYNEQFF. In DNA, the CDR3 is TGTGCCAGCAGCTTGGGACTAGCGGGAGGGTACTACAATGAGCAGTTCTTC.

The rearrangement uses TRBV6-5 and TRBJ2-5; maybe TRBD1 (5 bases). V was trimmed by 0 bases and J by 1 base, leaving 12 bases between them. Germline V gene sequence: CDR1 MNHEY, CDR2 SVGAGI. There are 16 residues in the CDR3. CDR3 loop: CASSYSQGPGQETQYF. The DNA of the CDR3 is TGTGCCAGCAGTTACTCGCAGGGTCCGGGCCAAGAGACCCAGTACTTC.

V gene TRBV7-9 combines with J gene TRBJ1-5; 8 positions agree with TRBD1. Trimming took 5 bases from V and 6 from J; bases not matched to a gene: 9. Germline assignment: CDR1 SEHNR and CDR2 FQNEAQ (reference sequence). The CDR3 contains 15 residues. The CDR3 reads CASSPSGGDGQPQHF. The CDR3, as DNA: TGTGCCAGCAGCCCATCAGGGGGCGATGGTCAGCCCCAGCATTTT.

This chain joins TRBV27 and TRBJ2-7; 8 nucleotides align to TRBD1. J lost 0 bases, V lost 3 bases, and 7 bases had no gene match. The CDR3 totals 16 residues. Germline CDR1 is MNHEY and CDR2 is SMNVEV (reference sequence). The CDR3 loop is CASSFKTGVSSYEQYF. The CDR3 nucleotides read TGTGCCAGCAGTTTCAAGACAGGGGTGAGCTCCTACGAGCAGTACTTC.

V and J are TRBV6-5 and TRBJ2-7; 10 positions agree with TRBD2. Germline V lookup: CDR1 MNHEY, CDR2 SVGAGI. The CDR3 loop spans 15 amino acids. V dropped 6 bases and J dropped 0; count of bases not matched to a gene: 5. The CDR3 is CASRFGLADSYEQYF. The DNA for the CDR3 is TGTGCCAGCAGGTTCGGACTAGCGGACTCCTACGAGCAGTACTTC.

This clone appeared a single time. The chain recombines TRBV27 with TRBJ2-3, with TRBD1 matching over 9 bases. V gave up 8 bases and J gave up 6 bases; unmatched junction bases: 21. There are 18 residues in the CDR3. From germline, CDR1 is MNHEY and CDR2 SMNVEV (reference sequence). As DNA, the CDR3 is TGTGCCAGCGGTCTACGAACCTCCGGACAGGGGCCTTGGGATACGCAGTATTTT. Protein sequence: CASGLRTSGQGPWDTQYF.

The chain carries TRBV2 and TRBJ1-4, with 8 bases lining up with TRBD1. V gave up 7 bases and J gave up 15 bases; unmatched junction bases: 16. CDR1 is SNHLY and CDR2 is FYNNEI in the germline V gene. The CDR3 totals 14 residues. The CDR3 sequence is CASNPDRGLDPVFF. In DNA form, the CDR3 reads TGTGCCAGCAACCCAGACAGGGGCCTCGACCCGGTGTTTTTT.

The V call is TRBV7-2, the J call TRBJ1-2; D remains unclear. V dropped 7 bases and J dropped 6 bases, with 12 bases sitting between them. CDR3 length: 12 residues. Per the germline V gene, CDR1 is SGHTA and CDR2 is FQGNSA. The CDR3 spells CASNYREDGYTF. The CDR3 DNA is TGTGCCAGCAACTATCGGGAAGATGGCTACACCTTC.

The genes are TRBV10-3 and TRBJ1-5; D call uncertain. The V end was cut by 10 bases, the J end by 0 bases, with 10 bases between. Germline CDR1 ENHRY, CDR2 SYGVKD. The CDR3 totals 13 residues. CDR3 residues: CATVGDSNQPQHF. The CDR3 coding sequence is TGTGCCACCGTCGGGGATAGCAATCAGCCCCAGCATTTT.

The genes are TRBV28 and TRBJ2-7; D is possibly TRBD1 (6 bases). This CDR3 comprises 17 residues. Germline V gene data show CDR1 as MDHEN and CDR2 as SYDVKM. Trimming cost V 3 bases and J 1 base, with 19 bases left between them. This CDR3 reads CASSFLRTDRVSYEQYF. CDR3 bases: TGTGCCAGCAGTTTTCTTCGAACGGACAGAGTTTCCTACGAGCAGTACTTC.

The chain joins TRBV3-1 (or the pseudogene TRBV3-2) to TRBJ2-1; 8 bases align to TRBD2. The germline gives CDR1 LGHDT, CDR2 YNNKEL (reference sequence). V lost 4 bases to trimming and J lost 1 base; unmatched junction nucleotides: 9. The length of the CDR3 is 17 residues. CDR3 sequence: CASSLDLTSGSYNEQFF. Here the CDR3 DNA reads TGTGCCAGCAGCCTCGATTTAACTAGCGGATCCTACAATGAGCAGTTCTTC.

The genes are TRBV19 and TRBJ2-2; 7 nucleotides match TRBD2. The junction had 1 base not matched to a gene; V was cut back by 0 bases and J by 3 bases. The germline CDR1 and CDR2 sequences are LNHDA and SQIVND (reference sequence). The CDR3 has 15 amino acids. For the CDR3, the DNA is TGTGCCAGTAGTATAGAGGCGGGAGACACCGGGGAGCTGTTTTTT. Amino acid sequence: CASSIEAGDTGELFF.

V and J are TRBV19 and TRBJ2-5; D is perhaps TRBD1 (6 bases). Per the germline V gene, CDR1 is LNHDA and CDR2 is SQIVND (reference sequence). The CDR3 runs 13 residues. Trimming removed 4 bases at V and 2 bases at J, with 8 bases between. The CDR3 region is CASSNREQETQYF. In nucleotides, the CDR3 is TGTGCCAGTAGTAACAGGGAACAAGAGACCCAGTACTTC.

V and J are TRBV5-4 and TRBJ2-7; possibly TRBD2 for D (7 bases). V was pared by 4 bases and J by 0 bases, with 14 bases between. The CDR3 is 15 residues long. Per germline, CDR1 SGHNT and CDR2 YYREEE (reference sequence). The CDR3 nucleotides read TGTGCCAGCAGCCCTGGGGGGGCCCACTCCTACGAGCAGTACTTC. The encoded protein is CASSPGGAHSYEQYF.

The gene calls are TRBV29-1 and TRBJ1-2; D is unclear. The CDR3 consists of 12 residues. V was pared by 4 bases and J by 1 base, with 7 bases between. CDR1 is SQVTM, CDR2 ANQGSEA, per germline. DNA of the CDR3: TGCAGCGTTGTCCCAGATAACTATGGCTACACCTTC. Its protein is CSVVPDNYGYTF.

This chain connects TRBV3-1 (or the pseudogene TRBV3-2) to TRBJ2-7; 10 bases fit TRBD2. CDR1 is LGHDT and CDR2 is YNNKEL in the germline V gene (reference sequence). After removal of 0 bases from V and 4 bases from J, the junction contained 12 bases not matched to a gene. The CDR3 has 18 amino acids. In nucleotides, the CDR3 is TGTGCCAGCAGCCAAGATGACCCCTGGTTAGCGGGAGGTTACGAGCAGTACTTC. This codes for CASSQDDPWLAGGYEQYF.

The V and J genes are TRBV27 and TRBJ2-1; tentatively, D is TRBD2 (5 bases). Germline V CDR1 and CDR2: MNHEY, SMNVEV (reference sequence). The CDR3 spans 16 residues. Trimming removed 4 bases at V and 3 bases at J, with 16 bases between. The CDR3 DNA reads TGTGCCAGCAGTTCTACCGCTAGTGGGAGCTACAATGAGCAGTTCTTC. Its protein is CASSSTASGSYNEQFF.

V usage is TRBV27 and J usage is TRBJ2-3; 8 bases align to TRBD2. CDR3 size: 18 residues. Germline lookup yields CDR1 MNHEY and CDR2 SMNVEV (reference sequence). The V segment lost 2 bases and the J segment 6 bases; nucleotides outside the gene matches: 16. The CDR3 is CASSLKAGAIPPFDTQYF. CDR3 in DNA: TGTGCCAGCAGTTTAAAAGCGGGAGCGATCCCTCCCTTTGATACGCAGTATTTT.

The V and J genes are TRBV6-1 and TRBJ2-3, with D tentatively TRBD2 (6 bases). The CDR3 is made up of 14 amino acids. The V gene's germline CDR1 is MNHNS and CDR2 SASEGT. The V and J ends lost 2 bases and 0 bases respectively, with 6 bases between them. CDR3 sequence: CASSESGSTDTQYF. CDR3 DNA sequence: TGTGCCAGCAGTGAAAGCGGGAGCACAGATACGCAGTATTTT.

The chain recombines TRBV5-6 with TRBJ2-7; D may be TRBD1 (6 bases). V was trimmed by 4 bases and J by 6 bases, leaving 8 bases between them. The germline V gene encodes CDR1 SGHDT and CDR2 YYEEEE. This CDR3 contains 11 residues. CDR3 sequence (DNA): TGTGCCAGCAGCCTAGGGGGCGAGCAGTACTTC. Translation: CASSLGGEQYF.

This chain links TRBV7-6 with TRBJ1-6, with D possibly TRBD1 on 5 matching bases. The germline V gene encodes CDR1 SGHVS and CDR2 FNYEAQ. The V and J ends lost 7 bases and 8 bases respectively, with 15 bases between them. The length of the CDR3 is 14 residues. DNA for the CDR3: TGTGCCAGCACCGGGGGGGATCCGGATTCACCCCTCCACTTT. Translation: CASTGGDPDSPLHF.

The V gene is TRBV9, the J gene TRBJ1-4; D unresolved. The CDR3 is made up of 15 amino acids. Looked up from germline, CDR1 is SGDLS and CDR2 is YYNGEE. V was trimmed by 0 bases and J by 8 bases, leaving 14 bases between them. The CDR3 DNA sequence: TGTGCCAGCAGCGTAGCTGACTCCTTGAGGGAAAAACTGTTTTTT. Residues: CASSVADSLREKLFF.